These 32 T cell receptor beta chains share one sample of origin, sequenced in a study of OX40 agonist ivuxolimab in advanced cancers. Measured with immunoSEQ multiplex PCR; TCRdb has only the in-frame clones, and not every one. Here the sample spans under 50,000 clones, approximately 82% being singletons. Sequenced material: CD4+ or CD8+ T cells sorted from blood, taken in a trial of the OX40 agonist ivuxolimab. The receptors derive from an adult with an advanced solid tumor such as melanoma, head and neck, liver or kidney cancer.

This clone appeared a few times. Other DNA sequences in this specimen translate into the identical CDR3. The chain employs TRBV30 and TRBJ2-7, with D hard to call. This CDR3 region has 11 residues. V shed 2 bases and J shed 6 bases, with 8 bases lying between them. The germline V gene has CDR1 GTSNPN and CDR2 SVGIG (reference sequence). The CDR3 is CAWSWGGEQYF. In nucleotides, the CDR3 is TGTGCCTGGAGTTGGGGTGGCGAGCAGTACTTC.

Written as DNA, the CDR3 is TGTGCCAGCAGCTTGAAAGCGGGAGGGCCGCATGAGCAGTTCTTC. Amino acid sequence: CASSLKAGGPHEQFF. The chain uses TRBV13 and TRBJ2-1; 10 bases are a match to TRBD2. J gave up 8 bases and V 3 bases, and 7 bases lay outside the gene matches. Germline-derived CDR1 and CDR2 are PRHDT and FYEKMQ (reference sequence). The CDR3 is 15 amino acids.

This chain links TRBV18 with TRBJ1-6, with D unclear. Trimming pared 0 bases from V and 8 bases from J, leaving 11 bases between. Germline CDR1 KGHSH, CDR2 LQKENI. The CDR3 loop spans 15 amino acids. The CDR3 region has the DNA TGTGCCAGCTCACCACCTAGCGACACGCATTCACCCCTCCACTTT. Residues: CASSPPSDTHSPLHF.

The genes are TRBV6-6 and TRBJ1-1; perhaps TRBD1 as D (6 bases). Trimming pared 6 bases from V and 2 bases from J, leaving 10 bases between. The germline CDR1 and CDR2 sequences are MNHNY and SVGAGI (reference sequence). The CDR3 spans 13 residues. In DNA, the CDR3 is TGTGCCAGCAGCCCGACAGGAAACACTGAAGCTTTCTTT. Amino acid sequence: CASSPTGNTEAFF.

This chain joins TRBV25-1 and TRBJ2-3; D unclear. The ends were cut back, 8 bases at V and 3 bases at J, with 9 bases in the middle. The CDR3 is made up of 12 amino acids. From germline, CDR1 is MGHDK and CDR2 SYGVNS. The CDR3 bases are TGTGCCAGCGGACGCTTGACAGATACGCAGTATTTT. Its translation is CASGRLTDTQYF. Complete variable domain (other parts from reference TRBV25-1 and TRBJ2-3): EADIYQTPRYLVIGTGKKITLECSQTMGHDKMYWYQQDPGMELHLIHYSYGVNSTEKGDLSSESTVSRIRTEHFPLTLESARPSHTSQYLCASGRLTDTQYFGPGTRLTVL.

The chain joins TRBV19 to TRBJ1-2; D is ambiguous. Per germline, CDR1 LNHDA and CDR2 SQIVND (reference sequence). The germline V and J ends were trimmed by 3 bases and 4 bases, with 9 bases remaining between them. This CDR3 has 13 amino acids. CDR3: CASSMNSPYGYTF. DNA of the CDR3: TGTGCCAGTAGTATGAACAGCCCCTATGGCTACACCTTC. The full variable domain, completed using reference TRBV19 and TRBJ1-2, is DGGITQSPKYLFRKEGQNVTLSCEQNLNHDAMYWYRQDPGQGLRLIYYSQIVNDFQKGDIAEGYSVSREKKESFPLTVTSAQKNPTAFYLCASSMNSPYGYTFGSGTRLTVV.

The chain recombines TRBV7-2 with TRBJ2-5, with D maybe TRBD2 (5 bases). Germline lookup yields CDR1 SGHTA and CDR2 FQGNSA. The CDR3 runs 13 residues. V lost 6 bases, J lost 1 base, and 9 bases lay in between. CDR3 nucleotides: TGTGCCAGCAGGAGGGCAGCCCAAGAGACCCAGTACTTC. It specifies CASRRAAQETQYF.

The chain combines TRBV5-1 with TRBJ2-5; TRBD1 is a possible D gene (5 bases). Germline assignment: CDR1 SGHRS and CDR2 YFSETQ. Trimming took off 4 bases at V and 2 bases at J, with 15 bases between the two ends. This CDR3 contains 15 residues. The CDR3 loop reads CASSPLPGAQETQYF. The CDR3 nucleotides read TGCGCCAGCAGCCCCCTCCCTGGGGCGCAAGAGACCCAGTACTTC. The variable domain in full, with the rest retrieved from reference TRBV5-1 and TRBJ2-5, is KAGVTQTPRYLIKTRGQQVTLSCSPISGHRSVSWYQQTPGQGLQFLFEYFSETQRNKGNFPGRFSGRQFSNSRSEMNVSTLELGDSALYLCASSPLPGAQETQYFGPGTRLLVL.

CDR3 DNA: TGTGCCAGCAGTGAATATTTCTACGAGCAGTACTTC. It codes for CASSEYFYEQYF. This chain links TRBV2 with TRBJ2-7; D remains unclear. Trimming left V 2 bases short and J 3 bases short, with 5 bases between. This CDR3 has 12 amino acids. Germline CDR1 and CDR2: SNHLY and FYNNEI.

The rearrangement links TRBV6-1 to TRBJ1-2; D is undetermined. Looked up from germline, CDR1 is MNHNS and CDR2 is SASEGT. There are 13 residues in the CDR3. Trimming stripped 1 base from V and 8 bases from J, with 11 bases between. The CDR3 region is CASSEDGFQGYTF. The CDR3 nucleotides are TGTGCCAGCAGTGAAGATGGGTTCCAAGGCTACACCTTC.

The chain has TRBV19 and TRBJ1-1; 7 bases are a match to TRBD1. The V gene's germline CDR1 is LNHDA and CDR2 SQIVND (reference sequence). The ends lost 5 bases at V and 3 bases at J; junction bases unmatched: 12. The CDR3 has 16 amino acids. CDR3 loop: CASSASNRGRDTEAFF. In DNA form, the CDR3 reads TGTGCCAGTAGTGCCTCCAACAGGGGTAGGGACACTGAAGCTTTCTTT.

This clone was recorded once. The J gene is TRBJ2-3, the V gene TRBV5-4; D is unresolved. This CDR3 is built from 13 residues. The V end lost 2 bases, the J end lost 3 bases, and 7 bases lay between the germline ends. Germline CDR1 and CDR2: SGHNT and YYREEE (reference sequence). CDR3 DNA sequence: TGTGCCAGCAGCTTAGTCCCTACAGATACGCAGTATTTT. Amino acids: CASSLVPTDTQYF.

This clone was observed a few times. Distinct nucleotide sequences in the sample also encode this CDR3. This chain uses TRBV5-1 with TRBJ1-1, with TRBD1 matching over 8 bases. This CDR3 spans 15 amino acids. With 0 bases clipped from V and 4 bases from J, the junction kept 5 bases outside the gene matches. CDR1 and CDR2 from the germline V gene are SGHRS and YFSETQ. The CDR3 region has the DNA TGCGCCAGCAGCTTGGTTCAGGGGGCCGGCACTGAAGCTTTCTTT. The encoded protein is CASSLVQGAGTEAFF.

This chain joins TRBV9 and TRBJ2-1; TRBD2 matches 11 bases. Germline V CDR1 and CDR2: SGDLS, YYNGEE. Germline trimming cut 8 bases from V and 5 bases from J; bases unmatched to any gene: 3. The CDR3 totals 13 residues. The CDR3 protein is CASGGLADNEQFF. In DNA form, the CDR3 reads TGTGCCAGTGGGGGACTAGCGGACAATGAGCAGTTCTTC. Full variable domain (outside the CDR3, taken from reference TRBV9 and TRBJ2-1): DSGVTQTPKHLITATGQRVTLRCSPRSGDLSVYWYQQSLDQGLQFLIQYYNGEERAKGNILERFSAQQFPDLHSELNLSSLELGDSALYFCASGGLADNEQFFGPGTRLTVL.

The rearrangement uses TRBV28 and TRBJ2-7; the D gene is possibly TRBD2 (6 bases). Germline V gene data show CDR1 as MDHEN and CDR2 as SYDVKM. The CDR3 is 12 amino acids. CDR3 sequence reads: CGSGDMTYEQYF. In DNA, the CDR3 is TGTGGGTCGGGGGATATGACCTACGAGCAGTACTTC.

The V gene is TRBV6-5, the J gene TRBJ2-1, with 7 nucleotides matching TRBD2. The germline V gene has CDR1 MNHEY and CDR2 SVGAGI. The CDR3 covers 16 residues. The V segment lost 2 bases and the J segment 6 bases; nucleotides outside the gene matches: 10. CDR3 sequence reads: CASSYVAGVEGNEQFF. The CDR3 region has the DNA TGTGCCAGCAGTTACGTGGCGGGAGTAGAGGGCAATGAGCAGTTCTTC.

J is TRBJ2-1 and V is TRBV5-8; 8 nucleotides align to TRBD2. After removal of 0 bases from V and 5 bases from J, the junction contained 7 bases not matched to a gene. The CDR3 length is 16 residues. From germline, CDR1 is SGHTS and CDR2 YDEGEE. The CDR3 nucleotides are TGTGCCAGCAGCTTGGCGTTAGCGGGGTCCCACAATGAGCAGTTCTTC. Amino acids: CASSLALAGSHNEQFF. Supplemented by reference TRBV5-8 and TRBJ2-1, the full variable domain reads EAGVTQSPTHLIKTRGQQATLRCSPISGHTSVYWYQQALGLGLQFLLWYDEGEERNRGNFPPRFSGRQFPNYSSELNVNALELEDSALYLCASSLALAGSHNEQFFGPGTRLTVL.

V is TRBV6-1 and J is TRBJ2-1; possible D gene TRBD2, 5 bases. V was pared by 0 bases and J by 5 bases, with 11 bases between. From germline, CDR1 is MNHNS and CDR2 SASEGT. The CDR3 totals 15 residues. CDR3 region: CASSEAGVRNNEQFF. CDR3 in DNA: TGTGCCAGCAGTGAAGCGGGAGTCCGCAACAATGAGCAGTTCTTC.

The rearrangement links TRBV7-8 to TRBJ1-1; no clear D gene. The CDR3 contains 13 residues. Germline V gene data show CDR1 as SGHVS and CDR2 as FQNEAQ. V shed 4 bases and J shed 4 bases, with 10 bases lying between them. In nucleotides, the CDR3 is TGTGCCAGCAGCTCCCGCAGACCCACTGAAGCTTTCTTT. Amino acid sequence: CASSSRRPTEAFF.

This clone was observed once. This chain connects TRBV5-4 to TRBJ2-1; D possibly uses TRBD1 or TRBD2 (5 bases each). CDR1 SGHNT and CDR2 YYREEE come from the germline V gene (reference sequence). V was cut by 0 bases and J by 7 bases, with 8 bases left in between. The length of the CDR3 is 13 residues. CDR3 coding DNA: TGTGCCAGCAGCTTGGCGGGGCGGAATGAGCAGTTCTTC. Protein sequence: CASSLAGRNEQFF.

The chain's CDR3 is CASSQDYQETQYF. DNA of the CDR3: TGCGCCAGCAGCCAAGACTACCAAGAGACCCAGTACTTC. The chain employs TRBV4-3 and TRBJ2-5; D call uncertain. This CDR3 contains 13 residues. Germline CDR1 LGHNA, CDR2 YSLEER. Deletions cut 0 bases from V and 0 bases from J, with 2 bases between.

The rearrangement uses TRBV27 and TRBJ2-7, with D perhaps TRBD1 or TRBD2 (5 bases each). The V end lost 2 bases, the J end lost 4 bases, and 12 bases lay between the germline ends. This CDR3 region has 14 residues. Germline CDR1 reads MNHEY; CDR2 reads SMNVEV (reference sequence). The CDR3 nucleotides read TGTGCCAGCAGTTTAGTCGTGGGGGTGTACGAGCAGTACTTC. Protein product: CASSLVVGVYEQYF.

This chain joins TRBV7-8 and TRBJ2-7, with a tentative D call TRBD2 (5 bases). V lost 3 bases and J 5 bases, leaving 14 bases between the germline ends. The length of the CDR3 is 14 residues. Per germline, CDR1 SGHVS and CDR2 FQNEAQ. The CDR3 loop reads CASSFEGSLDEQYF. The CDR3 DNA follows: TGTGCCAGCAGCTTTGAAGGGAGCCTAGACGAGCAGTACTTC. Supplemented by reference TRBV7-8 and TRBJ2-7, the full variable domain reads GAGVSQSPRYKVAKRGQDVALRCDPISGHVSLFWYQQALGQGPEFLTYFQNEAQLDKSGLPSDRFFAERPEGSVSTLKIQRTQQEDSAVYLCASSFEGSLDEQYFGPGTRLTVT.

The V call is TRBV13, the J call TRBJ2-3; 8 bases line up with TRBD2. Germline V gene lookup returns CDR1 PRHDT and CDR2 FYEKMQ (reference sequence). This CDR3 spans 12 amino acids. Trimming cost V 6 bases and J 8 bases; bases outside gene matches: 4. CDR3 in amino acids: CASSPSGSTQYF. CDR3 coding DNA: TGTGCCAGCAGTCCGAGCGGGAGTACGCAGTATTTT.

The rearrangement uses TRBV19 and TRBJ2-1, with 8 bases identical to TRBD2. The junction had 12 bases not matched to a gene; V was cut back by 5 bases and J by 9 bases. CDR1 is LNHDA and CDR2 is SQIVND in the germline V gene (reference sequence). The CDR3 spans 15 residues. CDR3 in amino acids: CASSYTGNAGGEQFF. The CDR3 nucleotides are TGTGCCAGTAGTTATACGGGGAATGCGGGGGGTGAGCAGTTCTTC.

This clone has a handful of counts. The gene calls are TRBV19 and TRBJ2-1, with 7 bases matching TRBD1. Germline V gene data show CDR1 as LNHDA and CDR2 as SQIVND (reference sequence). The CDR3 runs to 14 residues. V gave up 6 bases and J gave up 6 bases; unmatched junction bases: 8. In DNA, the CDR3 is TGTGCCAGTAGGACCCGGGACAGCCTCAATGAGCAGTTCTTC. This translates into CASRTRDSLNEQFF.

The V and J genes are TRBV18 and TRBJ1-3; 9 bases match TRBD1. After removal of 3 bases from V and 2 bases from J, the junction contained 5 bases not matched to a gene. The germline gives CDR1 KGHSH, CDR2 LQKENI. This CDR3 is built from 16 residues. CDR3 loop: CASSPEQGAAGNTIYF. The CDR3 DNA follows: TGTGCCAGCTCACCCGAACAGGGGGCGGCTGGAAACACCATATATTTT.

V and J are TRBV6-5 and TRBJ1-2; D perhaps matches TRBD1 (5 bases). V was cut by 6 bases and J by 4 bases, with 15 bases left in between. Germline lookup yields CDR1 MNHEY and CDR2 SVGAGI. CDR3 length: 14 amino acids. CDR3: CASSRSGPGYGYTF. The DNA of the CDR3 is TGTGCCAGCAGCCGGTCGGGGCCAGGCTATGGCTACACCTTC.

This clone was seen just once. The chain is built from TRBV6-5 and TRBJ2-7; no firm D call. Germline loops: CDR1 MNHEY, CDR2 SVGAGI. The CDR3 is 14 amino acids. The V gene lost 4 bases and the J gene lost 0 bases, with 10 bases spanning the gap. CDR3 DNA: TGTGCCAGCAGTTTCGGCGGTTCCTCCTACGAGCAGTACTTC. Translating it yields CASSFGGSSYEQYF.

The chain carries TRBV5-4 and TRBJ2-7; TRBD1 matches 7 bases. The germline V gene encodes CDR1 SGHNT and CDR2 YYREEE (reference sequence). The V segment lost 2 bases and the J segment 5 bases; nucleotides outside the gene matches: 10. This CDR3 spans 15 amino acids. The CDR3 spells CASSLGDRVVNEQYF. In nucleotides, the CDR3 is TGTGCCAGCAGCTTAGGTGACAGGGTAGTGAACGAGCAGTACTTC.

The chain joins TRBV2 to TRBJ1-1; weak D call: TRBD1 (5 bases). V lost 10 bases to trimming and J lost 5 bases, with 17 bases between them. Germline V gene lookup returns CDR1 SNHLY and CDR2 FYNNEI. This CDR3 has 13 amino acids. The chain's CDR3 is CATKPRAGTEAFF. The CDR3, as DNA: TGTGCCACCAAACCACGAGCAGGGACTGAAGCTTTCTTT.

The V gene is TRBV19, the J gene TRBJ1-2; 8 bases align to TRBD1. The CDR3 is 12 residues long. Germline values: CDR1 LNHDA, CDR2 SQIVND (reference sequence). V dropped 11 bases and J dropped 5; count of bases not matched to a gene: 7. The chain's CDR3 is CAGRQGLYGYTF. The CDR3 DNA follows: TGTGCCGGACGACAGGGGTTGTATGGCTACACCTTC.